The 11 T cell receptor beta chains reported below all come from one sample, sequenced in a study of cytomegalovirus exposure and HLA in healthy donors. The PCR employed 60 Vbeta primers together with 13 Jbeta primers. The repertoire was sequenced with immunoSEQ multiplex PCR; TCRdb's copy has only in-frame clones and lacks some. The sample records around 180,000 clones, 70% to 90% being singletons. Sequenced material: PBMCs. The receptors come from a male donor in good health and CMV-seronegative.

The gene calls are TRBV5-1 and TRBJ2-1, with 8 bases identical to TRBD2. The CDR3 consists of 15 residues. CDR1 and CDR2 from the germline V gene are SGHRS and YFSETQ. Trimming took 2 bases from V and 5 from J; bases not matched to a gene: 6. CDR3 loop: CASSLMRGEDNEQFF. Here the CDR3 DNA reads TGCGCCAGCAGCTTAATGCGGGGGGAGGACAATGAGCAGTTCTTC.

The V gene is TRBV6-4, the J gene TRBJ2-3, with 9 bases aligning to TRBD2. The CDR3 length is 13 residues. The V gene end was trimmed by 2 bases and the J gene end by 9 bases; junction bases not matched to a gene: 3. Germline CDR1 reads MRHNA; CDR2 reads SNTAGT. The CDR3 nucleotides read TGTGCCAGCAGTGACCAGCGGGGGGACACGCAGTATTTT. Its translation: CASSDQRGDTQYF.

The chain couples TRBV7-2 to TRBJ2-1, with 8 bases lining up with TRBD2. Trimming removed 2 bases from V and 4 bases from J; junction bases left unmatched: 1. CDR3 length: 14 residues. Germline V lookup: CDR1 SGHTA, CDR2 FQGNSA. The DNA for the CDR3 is TGTGCCAGCAGCTTAAGACTAGCGTACAATGAGCAGTTCTTC. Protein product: CASSLRLAYNEQFF.

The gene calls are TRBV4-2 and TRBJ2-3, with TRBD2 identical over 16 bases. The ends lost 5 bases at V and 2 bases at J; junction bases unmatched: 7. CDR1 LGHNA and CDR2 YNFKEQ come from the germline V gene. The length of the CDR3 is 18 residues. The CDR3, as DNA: TGTGCCAGCAGCTCGGGACTAGCGGGGGGGCGGTCCACAGATACGCAGTATTTT. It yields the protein CASSSGLAGGRSTDTQYF.

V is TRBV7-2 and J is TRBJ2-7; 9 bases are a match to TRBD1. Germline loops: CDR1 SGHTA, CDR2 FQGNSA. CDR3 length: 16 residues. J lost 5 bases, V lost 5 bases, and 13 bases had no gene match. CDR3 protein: CASSPQLGQGFHEQYF. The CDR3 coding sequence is TGTGCCAGCAGCCCCCAATTGGGACAGGGATTCCACGAGCAGTACTTC.

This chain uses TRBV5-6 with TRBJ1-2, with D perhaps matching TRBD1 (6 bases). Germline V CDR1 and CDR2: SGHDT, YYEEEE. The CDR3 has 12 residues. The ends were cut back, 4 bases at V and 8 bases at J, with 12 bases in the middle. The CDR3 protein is CASSPGGGGYTF. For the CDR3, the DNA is TGTGCCAGCAGCCCCGGGGGGGGCGGCTACACCTTC.

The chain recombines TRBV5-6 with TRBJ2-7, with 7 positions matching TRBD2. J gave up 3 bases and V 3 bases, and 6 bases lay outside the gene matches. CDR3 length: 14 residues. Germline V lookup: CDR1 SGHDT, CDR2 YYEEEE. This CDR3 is CASSWRESHYEQYF. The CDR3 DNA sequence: TGTGCCAGCAGCTGGCGGGAGTCCCACTACGAGCAGTACTTC.

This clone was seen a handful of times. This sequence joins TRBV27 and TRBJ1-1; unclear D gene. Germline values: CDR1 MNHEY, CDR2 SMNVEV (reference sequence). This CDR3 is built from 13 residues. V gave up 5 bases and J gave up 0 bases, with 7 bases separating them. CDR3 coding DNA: TGTGCCAGCAGTCCGCGGATGAACACTGAAGCTTTCTTT. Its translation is CASSPRMNTEAFF.

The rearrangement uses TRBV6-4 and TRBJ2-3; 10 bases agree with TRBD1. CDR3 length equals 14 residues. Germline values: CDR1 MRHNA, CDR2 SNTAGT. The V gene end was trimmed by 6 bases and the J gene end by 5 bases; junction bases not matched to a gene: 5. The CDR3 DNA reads TGTGCCAGCAGCCGGGACAGGGGTATAGATACGCAGTATTTT. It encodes CASSRDRGIDTQYF.

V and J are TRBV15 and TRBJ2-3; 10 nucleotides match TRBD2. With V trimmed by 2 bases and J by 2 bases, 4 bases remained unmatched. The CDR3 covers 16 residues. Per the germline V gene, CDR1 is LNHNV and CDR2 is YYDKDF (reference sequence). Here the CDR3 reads CATSRRTSGPTDTQYF. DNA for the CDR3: TGTGCCACCAGCAGAAGGACTAGCGGCCCCACAGATACGCAGTATTTT.

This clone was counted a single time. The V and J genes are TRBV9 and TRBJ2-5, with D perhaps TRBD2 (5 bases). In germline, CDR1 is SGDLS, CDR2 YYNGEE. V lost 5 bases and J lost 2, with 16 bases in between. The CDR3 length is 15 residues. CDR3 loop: CASSSDMRVQETQYF. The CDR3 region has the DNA TGTGCCAGCAGTTCTGATATGAGGGTACAAGAGACCCAGTACTTC.